This T cell receptor beta chain was documented in a study of blood T cell repertoires in COVID-19. Losses at the gene ends were 6 bases for V and 7 bases for J; bases not matched to a gene: 11. The CDR3 contains 15 residues. CDR1 and CDR2 from the germline V gene are SNHLY and FYNNEI. How the authors handled the data: Cell counts per sample came from amplifying reference gene primers. Sequencing was performed with immunoSEQ multiplex PCR; in TCRdb, only in-frame clones are kept and a portion is missing. Clone size and the V and J calls come from that table; the DNA yielded D and trimming. The repertoire holds around 250,000 clones, with around 85% as singletons. All enrollees were about 18 to 90 years old and from some 24 US areas. Assignments of participants to cohorts depended upon their own reported clinical history. Two negative PCRs, clearance, or symptom resolution were required of recovered Cohort 3 donors.

This rearrangement joins TRBV2 to TRBJ1-2; 10 bases agree with TRBD1. The receptor's source is a woman between 45 and 65 years old who had recovered from COVID-19. Sequenced sample: PBMCs or T cells enriched from blood (not recorded which). The CDR3 reads CASRSIRGQGGGYTF. DNA for the CDR3: TGTGCCAGCAGATCAATCCGCGGACAGGGGGGTGGCTACACCTTC.